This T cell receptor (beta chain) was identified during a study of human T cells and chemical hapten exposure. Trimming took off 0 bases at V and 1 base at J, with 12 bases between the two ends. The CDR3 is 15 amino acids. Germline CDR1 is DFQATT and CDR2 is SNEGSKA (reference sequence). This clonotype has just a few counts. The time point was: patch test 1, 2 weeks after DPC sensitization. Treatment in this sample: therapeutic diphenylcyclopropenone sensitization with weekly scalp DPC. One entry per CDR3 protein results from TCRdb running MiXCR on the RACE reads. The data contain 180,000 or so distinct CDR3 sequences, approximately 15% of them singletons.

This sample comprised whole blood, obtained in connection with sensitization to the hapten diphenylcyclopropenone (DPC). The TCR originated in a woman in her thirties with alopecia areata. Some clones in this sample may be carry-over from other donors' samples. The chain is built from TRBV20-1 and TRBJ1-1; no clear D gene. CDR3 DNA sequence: TGCAGTGCTAGAGATGCCGGCAGAACGAACACTGAAGCTTTCTTT. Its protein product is CSARDAGRTNTEAFF.